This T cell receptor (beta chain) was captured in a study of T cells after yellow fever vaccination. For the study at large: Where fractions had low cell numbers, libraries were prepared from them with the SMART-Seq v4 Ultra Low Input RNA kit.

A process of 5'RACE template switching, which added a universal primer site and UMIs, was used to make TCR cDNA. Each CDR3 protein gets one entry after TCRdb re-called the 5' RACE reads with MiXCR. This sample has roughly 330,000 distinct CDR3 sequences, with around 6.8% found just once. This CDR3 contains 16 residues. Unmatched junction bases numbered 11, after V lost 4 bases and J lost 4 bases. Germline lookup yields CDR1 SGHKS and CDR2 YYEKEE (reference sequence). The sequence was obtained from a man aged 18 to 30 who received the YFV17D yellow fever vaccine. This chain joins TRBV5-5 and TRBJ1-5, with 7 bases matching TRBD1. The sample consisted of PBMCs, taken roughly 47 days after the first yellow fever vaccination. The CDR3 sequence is CASSPADRLDNQPQHF. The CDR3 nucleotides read TGTGCCAGCAGCCCTGCGGACAGGTTAGATAATCAGCCCCAGCATTTT.